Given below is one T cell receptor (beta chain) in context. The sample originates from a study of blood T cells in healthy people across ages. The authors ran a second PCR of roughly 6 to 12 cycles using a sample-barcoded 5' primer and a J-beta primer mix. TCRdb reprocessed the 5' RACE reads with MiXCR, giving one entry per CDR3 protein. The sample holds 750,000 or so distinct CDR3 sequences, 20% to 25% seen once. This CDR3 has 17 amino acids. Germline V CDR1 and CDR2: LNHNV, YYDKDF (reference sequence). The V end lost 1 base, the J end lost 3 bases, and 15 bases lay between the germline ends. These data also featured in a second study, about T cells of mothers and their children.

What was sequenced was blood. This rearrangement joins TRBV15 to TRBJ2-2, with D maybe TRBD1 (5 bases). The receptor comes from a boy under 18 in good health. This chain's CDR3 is CATSRGAGNRYTGELFF. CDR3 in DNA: TGTGCCACCAGCAGAGGGGCAGGGAATCGTTACACCGGGGAGCTGTTTTTT.